This T cell receptor beta chain was sequenced for a study of T cell responses to AZD1222 COVID-19 vaccine. Study findings and constraints: Clonal diversity may have been underestimated in mostly white British donors.

The protocol was immunoSEQ multiplex PCR, while the TCRdb copy is restricted to in-frame clones and leaves out a portion. The sample lists fewer than 200,000 clones, about 88% occurring once. A word on this clone: No antigen is known for it. Germline and junction disagree at one end, which may indicate a read error.

Germline-derived CDR1 and CDR2 are SSHAT and FNYEAQ (reference sequence). The CDR3 extends over 14 amino acids. The rearrangement links TRBV7-7 to TRBJ2-5; 7 bases line up with TRBD1. Source: peripheral blood, taken 28 days after the second AZD1222 dose. The receptor was isolated from an adult who received the AZD1222 COVID-19 vaccine. For the CDR3, the DNA is TGTGCTAGCAGCTTACAGGGGCCGGGGGAGACCCAGTACTTC. Its translation is CASSLQGPGETQYF. The entire variable domain, with the rest obtained from reference TRBV7-7 and TRBJ2-5, is as follows: GAGVSQSPRYKVTKRGQDVTLRCDPISSHATLYWYQQALGQGPEFLTYFNYEAQPDKSGLPSDRFSAERPEGSISTLTIQRTEQRDSAMYRCASSLQGPGETQYFGPGTRLLVL.